Below are 27 T cell receptor beta chains sequenced from a single sample in a study of beta chain features in type 1 diabetes (dated by TCRdb to between 2017 and 2018). The library was produced with the immunoSEQ multiplex PCR assay. The High Capacity cDNA Reverse Transcription Kit was used to reverse transcribe all of the isolated RNA, meaning that expressed TCRB transcripts were what got sequenced. TCRdb took this table from immuneACCESS and kept in-frame rearrangements with V and J called. Such tables lack part of the clones; where checked against another copy, unresolved V genes explain under half of the gap, and the rest is unexplained. Here the sample has about 140,000 clones; about 9.7% occur a single time. The ten largest clones take up 0.65% of the sample. Sequencing was done on a sample of central memory CD4+ T cells from blood. These receptors all stem from a woman in her thirties or forties in good health.

The gene calls are TRBV6-5 and TRBJ2-3, with D tentatively TRBD2 (7 bases). The CDR3 sequence is 16 residues long. V was shortened by 0 bases and J by 1 base, with 11 bases between the two germline ends. CDR1 and CDR2 (germline): MNHEY, SVGAGI. CDR3 DNA: TGTGCCAGCAGTTACTCGGGGGGGGGCCGCACAGATACGCAGTATTTT. Amino acids: CASSYSGGGRTDTQYF.

The J gene is TRBJ2-7, the V gene TRBV6-5, with TRBD2 matching over 9 bases. The CDR3 covers 15 residues. Per the germline V gene, CDR1 is MNHEY and CDR2 is SVGAGI. V shed 5 bases and J 2 bases; nucleotides not matched to a gene: 7. Here the CDR3 DNA reads TGTGCCAGCAGTCCCTCCTTAGCGGGGGCCTACGAGCAGTACTTC. It is translated as CASSPSLAGAYEQYF.

The chain employs TRBV6-5 and TRBJ1-4, with D hard to call. CDR1 and CDR2 (germline): MNHEY, SVGAGI. V lost 4 bases and J 8 bases, leaving 8 bases between the germline ends. CDR3 size: 12 residues. CDR3 coding DNA: TGTGCCAGCAGTTCCCGGGGAGAAAAACTGTTTTTT. Translated: CASSSRGEKLFF.

The chain couples TRBV10-3 to TRBJ1-6; TRBD1 matches at 7 bases. CDR3 size: 16 residues. Per germline, CDR1 ENHRY and CDR2 SYGVKD. Germline trimming cut 10 bases from V and 9 bases from J; bases unmatched to any gene: 18. CDR3 sequence (DNA): TGTGCCACCCAGAGGGGGCGAGGTCTCTTAGGTTCACCCCTCCACTTT. As protein: CATQRGRGLLGSPLHF.

The rearrangement joins TRBV25-1 to TRBJ1-2; no definite D call. Germline-derived CDR1 and CDR2 are MGHDK and SYGVNS. V was trimmed by 10 bases and J by 5 bases, leaving 23 bases between them. The CDR3 covers 15 residues. The CDR3 DNA reads TGTGCCACATCCCGCTCTGAGACACCCACTTATGGCTACACCTTC. This encodes CATSRSETPTYGYTF.

This clone showed up just a few times. The chain links TRBV5-4 to TRBJ2-5; 8 bases are shared with TRBD1. CDR3 size: 14 residues. CDR1 is SGHNT and CDR2 is YYREEE in the germline V gene (reference sequence). V lost 4 bases to trimming and J lost 3 bases; unmatched junction nucleotides: 5. The CDR3 protein is CASSLPTGEETQYF. In DNA, the CDR3 is TGTGCCAGCAGCCTACCGACAGGGGAAGAGACCCAGTACTTC.

The CDR3 DNA follows: TGTGCCAGCTCACTTGTCGCGGCAAACACCGGCCAAGAGACCCAGTACTTC. Translation: CASSLVAANTGQETQYF. The chain has TRBV18 and TRBJ2-5, with D unclear. The germline V gene encodes CDR1 KGHSH and CDR2 LQKENI. Trimming took 4 bases from V and 1 from J, leaving 19 bases between them. This CDR3 comprises 17 residues.

This clone was picked up a small number of times. This chain joins TRBV29-1 and TRBJ1-1; D uncertain. The CDR3 covers 15 residues. CDR1 is SQVTM, CDR2 ANQGSEA, per germline. With 3 bases removed from V and 1 base from J, the gap between germline ends came to 15 bases. The CDR3 DNA is TGCAGCGTTGACACATTTAGCGGTGGGAACACTGAAGCTTTCTTT. It specifies CSVDTFSGGNTEAFF. The full variable domain, in which reference TRBV29-1 and TRBJ1-1 provide the parts outside the CDR3, is SAVISQKPSRDICQRGTSLTIQCQVDSQVTMMFWYRQQPGQSLTLIATANQGSEATYESGFVIDKFPISRPNLTFSTLTVSNMSPEDSSIYLCSVDTFSGGNTEAFFGQGTRLTVV.

A few counts support this clone. The chain is built from TRBV18 and TRBJ1-1, with no clear D. V lost 3 bases and J 0 bases, leaving 14 bases between the germline ends. The germline V gene encodes CDR1 KGHSH and CDR2 LQKENI. This CDR3 spans 16 amino acids. The CDR3 here is CASSPQAVAMNTEAFF. The CDR3 nucleotides read TGTGCCAGCTCACCCCAGGCAGTCGCCATGAACACTGAAGCTTTCTTT.

The genes are TRBV10-3 and TRBJ1-1, with D perhaps matching TRBD1 (5 bases). Deletions cut 2 bases from V and 3 bases from J, with 13 bases between. The CDR3 contains 15 residues. In germline, CDR1 is ENHRY, CDR2 SYGVKD. CDR3 region: CAISEPRTGYTEAFF. The CDR3 region has the DNA TGTGCCATCAGTGAGCCTCGAACAGGTTACACTGAAGCTTTCTTT.

The gene calls are TRBV12-5 and TRBJ2-7, with a possible D match to TRBD1 (5 bases). Germline loops: CDR1 LGHNT, CDR2 FRNRAP. V was clipped by 0 bases and J by 4 bases, with 7 bases between them. The CDR3 loop spans 13 amino acids. The CDR3 loop reads CASGLVKGYEQYF. In DNA, the CDR3 is TGTGCTAGTGGTTTGGTAAAGGGGTACGAGCAGTACTTC.

The genes are TRBV2 and TRBJ2-5, with 13 positions matching TRBD2. Losses at the gene ends were 6 bases for V and 4 bases for J; bases not matched to a gene: 2. CDR1 and CDR2 (germline): SNHLY, FYNNEI. The CDR3 has 14 amino acids. The CDR3 spells CASRLAGGPETQYF. As DNA, the CDR3 is TGTGCCAGCAGACTAGCGGGGGGGCCAGAGACCCAGTACTTC.

This clone was counted only a few times. J is TRBJ1-1 and V is TRBV18; a weak D match, TRBD1 (6 bases). This CDR3 is 13 amino acids long. The germline V gene has CDR1 KGHSH and CDR2 LQKENI. V was cut by 5 bases and J by 5 bases, with 12 bases left in between. As DNA, the CDR3 is TGTGCCAGCTCATACAGGGATAGGACTGAAGCTTTCTTT. Residues: CASSYRDRTEAFF. Complete variable domain (other parts from reference TRBV18 and TRBJ1-1): NAGVMQNPRHLVRRRGQEARLRCSPMKGHSHVYWYRQLPEEGLKFMVYLQKENIIDESGMPKERFSAEFPKEGPSILRIQQVVRGDSAAYFCASSYRDRTEAFFGQGTRLTVV.

This clone showed up just a few times. The J gene is TRBJ2-5, the V gene TRBV5-1, with D unresolved. The CDR3 contains 14 residues. Germline loops: CDR1 SGHRS, CDR2 YFSETQ. Trimming left V 0 bases short and J 1 base short, with 7 bases between. DNA of the CDR3: TGCGCCAGCAGCTTGGGATCGGGCCAAGAGACCCAGTACTTC. The encoded protein is CASSLGSGQETQYF.

This clone has more than one count but fewer than ten. The chain links TRBV5-1 to TRBJ1-1; 7 positions agree with TRBD1. Germline V lookup: CDR1 SGHRS, CDR2 YFSETQ. CDR3 length: 11 residues. Germline trimming cut 4 bases from V and 7 bases from J; bases unmatched to any gene: 1. The CDR3 loop reads CASSRDSEAFF. The CDR3 nucleotides are TGCGCCAGCAGCCGGGACAGTGAAGCTTTCTTT.

This clone has a handful of counts. The gene calls are TRBV5-1 and TRBJ2-7; TRBD1 matches 9 bases. The germline CDR1 and CDR2 sequences are SGHRS and YFSETQ. The CDR3 spans 13 residues. The junction had 5 bases not matched to a gene; V was cut back by 5 bases and J by 5 bases. For the CDR3, the DNA is TGCGCCAGCAGACGGACAGGGGCCGACGAGCAGTACTTC. Its protein is CASRRTGADEQYF.

The CDR3 sequence is CASSIGTAYEQYF. CDR3 DNA sequence: TGTGCCAGCAGCATTGGGACAGCCTACGAGCAGTACTTC. This chain uses TRBV28 with TRBJ2-7; the match to TRBD1 covers 7 bases. With V trimmed by 6 bases and J by 2 bases, 4 bases remained unmatched. The CDR3 runs to 13 residues. CDR1 and CDR2 from the germline V gene are MDHEN and SYDVKM. Complete variable domain (other parts from reference TRBV28 and TRBJ2-7): DVKVTQSSRYLVKRTGEKVFLECVQDMDHENMFWYRQDPGLGLRLIYFSYDVKMKEKGDIPEGYSVSREKKERFSLILESASTNQTSMYLCASSIGTAYEQYFGPGTRLTVT.

J is TRBJ2-3 and V is TRBV11-3, with D uncertain. The CDR3 consists of 12 residues. Between the trimmed V and J ends, which lost 0 bases and 6 bases, there was a span of 4 bases. CDR1 and CDR2 from the germline V gene are SGHNT and YENEEA. The CDR3 DNA reads TGTGCCAGCAGCTTAGACTCGGATACGCAGTATTTT. This gives the protein CASSLDSDTQYF. Using reference TRBV11-3 and TRBJ2-3 for the parts outside the CDR3, the full variable domain is EAGVVQSPRYKIIEKKQPVAFWCNPISGHNTLYWYLQNLGQGPELLIRYENEEAVDDSQLPKDRFSAERLKGVDSTLKIQPAELGDSAVYLCASSLDSDTQYFGPGTRLTVL.

This clone was counted between two and nine times. V gene TRBV11-3 combines with J gene TRBJ2-1; 9 bases fit TRBD1. Unmatched junction bases numbered 8, after V lost 5 bases and J lost 6 bases. The CDR3 is 15 amino acids. Looked up from germline, CDR1 is SGHNT and CDR2 is YENEEA. Here the CDR3 reads CASSVLDRGVNEQFF. The CDR3 DNA follows: TGTGCCAGCAGCGTCCTGGACAGGGGAGTCAATGAGCAGTTCTTC.

This clone was observed at least ten times. J is TRBJ2-3 and V is TRBV10-3, with D possibly being TRBD2 (6 bases). The germline CDR1 and CDR2 sequences are ENHRY and SYGVKD. This CDR3 has 14 amino acids. The V end lost 4 bases, the J end lost 2 bases, and 10 bases lay between the germline ends. CDR3 coding DNA: TGTGCCATCAGTGCCTGGGAGGACACAGATACGCAGTATTTT. Translation gives CAISAWEDTDTQYF.

To note about this clone: Other DNA sequences in the same sample also yield this CDR3. V and J are TRBV7-2 and TRBJ2-5, with TRBD2 as a possible D gene (5 bases). Germline CDR1 and CDR2: SGHTA and FQGNSA. CDR3 length: 14 residues. V was shortened by 2 bases and J by 5 bases, with 12 bases between the two germline ends. The CDR3 DNA follows: TGTGCCAGCAGCTTACAACGGGGTGAGGAGACCCAGTACTTC. Translated, it gives CASSLQRGEETQYF. Using reference TRBV7-2 and TRBJ2-5 for the parts outside the CDR3, the full variable domain is GAGVSQSPSNKVTEKGKDVELRCDPISGHTALYWYRQSLGQGLEFLIYFQGNSAPDKSGLPSDRFSAERTGGSVSTLTIQRTQQEDSAVYLCASSLQRGEETQYFGPGTRLLVL.

This chain links TRBV12-5 with TRBJ2-5; D is possibly TRBD2 (6 bases). V lost 1 base and J 6 bases, leaving 12 bases between the germline ends. In germline, CDR1 is LGHNT, CDR2 FRNRAP. This CDR3 region has 14 residues. CDR3 coding DNA: TGTGCTAGTGGTTTGGGCGGGAAAGATCAGACCCAGTACTTC. Its translation: CASGLGGKDQTQYF.

The table lists this clone with a few counts. Just one base apart from a much larger clone, this may be a read error. The sample contains more than one DNA sequence encoding this CDR3. The chain has TRBV5-1 and TRBJ1-5; D gene uncertain. CDR1 SGHRS and CDR2 YFSETQ come from the germline V gene. The ends were cut back, 0 bases at V and 1 base at J, with 8 bases in the middle. There are 15 residues in the CDR3. DNA of the CDR3: TGCGCCAGCAGCTTGGCAGGAGGGAGCAATCAGCCCCAGCATTTT. Protein sequence: CASSLAGGSNQPQHF.

This clone was detected a few times. V usage is TRBV15 and J usage is TRBJ2-5, with D maybe TRBD2 (6 bases). The CDR3 has 15 amino acids. Trimming stripped 2 bases from V and 4 bases from J, with 14 bases between. In germline, CDR1 is LNHNV, CDR2 YYDKDF (reference sequence). The CDR3 loop is CATSRYLAHLETQYF. In DNA, the CDR3 is TGTGCCACCAGCAGATACCTAGCGCATCTAGAGACCCAGTACTTC.

This clone was seen a handful of times. The CDR3 region has the DNA TGTGCCAGCAGGGACGAAGGTAGTCATCCCGGGACAGGGGTGTTCCGTGGCAATCAGCCCCAGCATTTT. This translates into CASRDEGSHPGTGVFRGNQPQHF. This sequence joins TRBV6-4 and TRBJ1-5, with 10 bases aligning to TRBD1. The CDR3 runs to 23 residues. CDR1 and CDR2 (germline): MRHNA, SNTAGT. V was pared by 6 bases and J by 2 bases, with 28 bases of the junction left unmatched.

This rearrangement joins TRBV2 to TRBJ2-3, with TRBD2 matching over 13 bases. Germline V gene sequence: CDR1 SNHLY, CDR2 FYNNEI. V lost 6 bases, J lost 1 base, and 4 bases stayed unmatched. The CDR3 is 16 residues long. CDR3 sequence reads: CASRAGTSGGTDTQYF. CDR3 coding DNA: TGTGCCAGCAGAGCCGGGACTAGCGGGGGCACAGATACGCAGTATTTT.

CDR3 amino acids: CASSRQGKGYGYTF. The CDR3 DNA is TGTGCCAGCAGCCGACAGGGGAAGGGCTATGGCTACACCTTC. This chain connects TRBV5-4 to TRBJ1-2, with 8 bases that match TRBD1. The ends lost 4 bases at V and 4 bases at J; junction bases unmatched: 6. The CDR3 has 14 amino acids. Germline V lookup: CDR1 SGHNT, CDR2 YYREEE (reference sequence).